These T cell receptor beta chains were read from a single sample in a study of cytomegalovirus exposure and HLA in healthy donors. TCRdb keeps only in-frame clones here, not all; method: immunoSEQ multiplex PCR. The sample has around 170,000 clones, about 88% seen once; the top ten hold around 3%. The sample comprised PBMCs. All receptors derive from a man aged 18 to 30 in good health and CMV-seronegative. CDR3s include the opening cysteine and the closing phenylalanine or tryptophan. A row's size may be missing; if present it is once, few, many or a size class.

abundance: -; v_gene: TRBV28; CDR3aa: CASSPYEEGRDEQYF
abundance: -; v_gene: TRBV10-2; CDR3aa: CASSWTSGSTDTQYF
abundance: -; v_gene: TRBV6-1; CDR3aa: CASSEARVADTQYF
abundance: -; v_gene: TRBV7-9; CDR3aa: CASSVFQDPDGYTF
abundance: -; v_gene: TRBV11-3; CDR3aa: CASSAPGSGGKETQYF
abundance: -; v_gene: TRBV11-2; CDR3aa: CASSLRTGINLEAFF
abundance: -; v_gene: TRBV6-4; CDR3aa: CASSDSGQGRREQFF
abundance: -; v_gene: TRBV7-8; CDR3aa: CASSLGQVDYGYTF
abundance: -; v_gene: TRBV5-5; CDR3aa: CASSLVLYEQYF
abundance: -; v_gene: TRBV28; CDR3aa: CASSLVRGLRYNEQFF
abundance: -; v_gene: TRBV4-1; CDR3aa: CASSQQGQGATNTEAFF
abundance: once; v_gene: TRBV30; CDR3aa: CAWQDSHFNTGELFF
abundance: -; v_gene: TRBV19; CDR3aa: CASSPRTGDRAIDNEQFF
abundance: -; v_gene: TRBV5-5; CDR3aa: CASSLGDSFLEQYF
abundance: -; v_gene: TRBV7-9; CDR3aa: CASSPSQGVSHGYTF
abundance: -; v_gene: TRBV2; CDR3aa: CASDFSSNYEQYF
abundance: -; v_gene: TRBV27; CDR3aa: CASSPTLRDWARTDTQYF
abundance: -; v_gene: TRBV27; CDR3aa: CASMVAAGTEAFF
abundance: -; v_gene: TRBV27; CDR3aa: CASSLEQGGIEKLFF
abundance: -; v_gene: TRBV5-1; CDR3aa: CATGTGGMNTEAFF
abundance: -; v_gene: TRBV5-4; CDR3aa: CASSLIRAGLATSYEQYF
abundance: -; v_gene: TRBV7-9; CDR3aa: CASSLGGRGHF
abundance: once; v_gene: TRBV2; CDR3aa: CASSEATEVNSPLHF
abundance: -; v_gene: TRBV4-1; CDR3aa: CASSNPSRGEQYF
abundance: -; v_gene: TRBV30; CDR3aa: CAWSVRQVNEKLFF
abundance: -; v_gene: TRBV28; CDR3aa: CASNGPPWGYTF
abundance: -; v_gene: TRBV19; CDR3aa: CASSIRGDLQPQHF
abundance: -; v_gene: TRBV7-6; CDR3aa: CASSLKLAHGETQYF
abundance: once; v_gene: TRBV19; CDR3aa: CASSIGRKPYEQYF
abundance: -; v_gene: TRBV4-3; CDR3aa: CASSQETGFGYGYTF
abundance: -; v_gene: TRBV28; CDR3aa: CASSFRPDRGLRYTF
abundance: -; v_gene: TRBV28; CDR3aa: CASSQSGQPRNQPQHF
abundance: -; v_gene: TRBV5-1; CDR3aa: CASSQDRETDTQYF
abundance: -; v_gene: TRBV11-2; CDR3aa: CASRGTGVYEQYF
abundance: -; v_gene: TRBV4-2; CDR3aa: CASSQDRDRVNEQFF
abundance: -; v_gene: TRBV19; CDR3aa: CASSRGVVQETQYF
abundance: -; v_gene: TRBV27; CDR3aa: CASSLSGDSYEQYF
abundance: -; v_gene: TRBV5-1; CDR3aa: CASGQGELFF
abundance: -; v_gene: TRBV28; CDR3aa: CASSLWDRTGDGYTF
abundance: medium-sized; v_gene: TRBV19; CDR3aa: CASSIDNSVGYTF
abundance: -; v_gene: TRBV6-5; CDR3aa: CATGVYEQYF
abundance: -; v_gene: TRBV18; CDR3aa: CASSPLGTLNTGELFF